These 8 T cell receptor beta chains were all obtained from the same sample, sequenced in a study of radiation and T cells in renal cell carcinoma. Time point denoted: blood 2 weeks post-SBRT. Regarding treatment: 15 Gy SBRT to primary tumor, nephrectomy 4 weeks later. The repertoire was sequenced with immunoSEQ multiplex PCR; TCRdb's copy has only in-frame clones and lacks some. The table has about 130,000 clones, roughly four fifths seen once. This material consisted of blood, taken from a patient whose treatment included radiotherapy and nephrectomy. The receptors originated from a woman aged 60-75 years with renal cell carcinoma.

This clone was seen just once. V usage is TRBV5-1 and J usage is TRBJ2-1; 12 bases line up with TRBD1. There are 16 residues in the CDR3. Trimming took 3 bases from V and 10 from J; bases not matched to a gene: 11. Germline CDR1 and CDR2: SGHRS and YFSETQ. The CDR3 sequence: CASSYRWGTGGEEQFF. CDR3 DNA sequence: TGCGCCAGCAGCTATCGATGGGGGACAGGGGGCGAAGAGCAGTTCTTC.

V usage is TRBV9 and J usage is TRBJ2-7, with D perhaps given as TRBD1 or TRBD2 (5 bases each). Trimming removed 0 bases from V and 5 bases from J, with 18 bases in between. The CDR3 is made up of 16 amino acids. Germline CDR1 SGDLS, CDR2 YYNGEE. The CDR3 coding sequence is TGTGCCAGCAGCGTAGACGCAGGGCCTAGCCCGAACGAGCAGTACTTC. Translation: CASSVDAGPSPNEQYF.

CDR3 sequence reads: CAVRGSNYGYTF. In DNA, the CDR3 is TGTGCCGTGAGGGGTAGTAACTATGGCTACACCTTC. The chain recombines TRBV6-6 with TRBJ1-2, with D possibly being TRBD1 (5 bases). The germline V and J ends were trimmed by 11 bases and 1 base, with 11 bases remaining between them. CDR1 and CDR2 from the germline V gene are MNHNY and SVGAGI (reference sequence). The CDR3 covers 12 residues.

The gene calls are TRBV27 and TRBJ2-7, with D tentatively TRBD2 (5 bases). The CDR3 is 14 amino acids. The germline V gene has CDR1 MNHEY and CDR2 SMNVEV (reference sequence). V lost 3 bases and J lost 3, with 12 bases in between. The CDR3 spells CASSLKDLRYEQYF. CDR3 bases: TGTGCCAGCAGTTTGAAGGACTTGCGCTACGAGCAGTACTTC.

This clone was recorded only once. The chain joins TRBV5-5 to TRBJ2-3; D is uncertain. The CDR3 is 13 residues long. With 0 bases removed from V and 6 bases from J, the gap between germline ends came to 8 bases. Germline V lookup: CDR1 SGHKS, CDR2 YYEKEE (reference sequence). The CDR3 here is CASSLDPSDTQYF. CDR3 nucleotide sequence: TGTGCCAGCAGCTTGGATCCCTCCGATACGCAGTATTTT.

The chain carries TRBV7-6 and TRBJ1-6; 8 nucleotides match TRBD1. CDR3 size: 17 residues. In germline, CDR1 is SGHVS, CDR2 FNYEAQ. V was clipped by 1 base and J by 0 bases; unmatched bases: 2. The CDR3 reads CASSLGTGSSYNSPLHF. In nucleotides, the CDR3 is TGTGCCAGCAGCTTAGGGACAGGGAGCTCCTATAATTCACCCCTCCACTTT.

The rearrangement joins TRBV11-3 to TRBJ2-2; tentative D call: TRBD2 (6 bases). This CDR3 spans 13 amino acids. Trimming cost V 3 bases and J 4 bases, with 6 bases left between them. Germline CDR1 and CDR2: SGHNT and YENEEA. CDR3 in amino acids: CASSLEGTGELFF. The CDR3 DNA reads as TGTGCCAGCAGCTTGGAGGGCACCGGGGAGCTGTTTTTT. Combining the CDR3 with reference TRBV11-3 and TRBJ2-2 gives the whole variable domain EAGVVQSPRYKIIEKKQPVAFWCNPISGHNTLYWYLQNLGQGPELLIRYENEEAVDDSQLPKDRFSAERLKGVDSTLKIQPAELGDSAVYLCASSLEGTGELFFGEGSRLTVL.

CDR3 loop: CAWGTRSYEQYF. CDR3 bases: TGTGCCTGGGGGACTAGGTCCTACGAGCAGTACTTC. This chain links TRBV30 with TRBJ2-7, with 8 bases fitting TRBD2. Germline CDR1 reads GTSNPN; CDR2 reads SVGIG (reference sequence). The CDR3 covers 12 residues. V trimming: 5 bases; J trimming: 1 base; junction bases outside the gene matches: 1.